This TCR beta chain stems from a study of OX40 agonist ivuxolimab in advanced cancers. About the research overall: Prior anti-PD-1, anti-PD-L1 or anti-CTLA-4 therapy did not bar entry, and approximately 40% had some.

Study results and caveats: CD4+ and CD8+ blood T cells expanded clonally by week 6 at 0.1 to 3.0 mg/kg. Antigen specificity of clonally expanded peripheral T cells was not established.

Worth noting for this clone: Its target is not known.

Germline V gene lookup returns CDR1 MNHNY and CDR2 SVGAGI (reference sequence). There are 12 residues in the CDR3. V lost 5 bases and J 4 bases, leaving 6 bases between the germline ends. The repertoire was sequenced with immunoSEQ multiplex PCR; TCRdb's copy has only in-frame clones and lacks some. The repertoire holds tens of thousands of clones, with 85% to 95% as singletons. This TCR was sampled from an adult with an advanced solid tumor such as melanoma, head and neck, liver or kidney cancer. The sample here was CD4+ or CD8+ T cells sorted from blood, taken in a trial of the OX40 agonist ivuxolimab. The chain is built from TRBV6-6 and TRBJ1-3; D is undetermined. The CDR3 loop reads CASSAPGNTIYF. The DNA of the CDR3 is TGTGCCAGCAGTGCACCGGGAAACACCATATATTTT.